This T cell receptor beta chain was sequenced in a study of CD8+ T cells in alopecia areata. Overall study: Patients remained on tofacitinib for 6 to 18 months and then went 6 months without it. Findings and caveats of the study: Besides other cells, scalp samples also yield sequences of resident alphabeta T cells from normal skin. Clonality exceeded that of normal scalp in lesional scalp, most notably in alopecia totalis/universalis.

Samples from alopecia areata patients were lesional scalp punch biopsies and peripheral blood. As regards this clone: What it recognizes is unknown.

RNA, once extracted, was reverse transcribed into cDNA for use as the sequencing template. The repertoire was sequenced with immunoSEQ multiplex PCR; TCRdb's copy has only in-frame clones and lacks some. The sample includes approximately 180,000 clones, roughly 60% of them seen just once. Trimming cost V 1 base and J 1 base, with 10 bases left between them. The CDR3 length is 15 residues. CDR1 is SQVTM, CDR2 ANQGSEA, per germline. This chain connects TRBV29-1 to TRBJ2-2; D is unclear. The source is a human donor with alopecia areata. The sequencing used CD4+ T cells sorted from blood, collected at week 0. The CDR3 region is CSVEARTGNTGELFF. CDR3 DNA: TGCAGCGTTGAAGCTCGGACGGGGAACACCGGGGAGCTGTTTTTT.